Shown below are 21 T cell receptor beta chains from a single sample sequenced in a study of radiation and T cells in renal cell carcinoma. As to time point: baseline pretreatment blood. The treatment was: 15 Gy SBRT to primary tumor, nephrectomy 4 weeks later. TCRdb keeps only in-frame clones here, not all; method: immunoSEQ multiplex PCR. The sample includes some 140,000 clones, more than 70% of them seen just once. The source material was blood, sampled from a patient whose treatment included radiotherapy and nephrectomy. The origin of the receptors is a woman aged 50 to 60 with renal cell carcinoma.

In its sample, this clone was seen once. This rearrangement joins TRBV6-5 to TRBJ1-2, with 7 bases matching TRBD1. Per germline, CDR1 MNHEY and CDR2 SVGAGI. The CDR3 sequence is 15 residues long. V lost 0 bases and J lost 4; bases outside the gene matches: 5. This CDR3 is CASSYSRQGSYGYTF. The CDR3 DNA follows: TGTGCCAGCAGTTACTCGAGACAGGGTAGCTATGGCTACACCTTC.

The chain is built from TRBV19 and TRBJ2-1; the match to TRBD2 covers 15 bases. The CDR3 loop spans 14 amino acids. V lost 5 bases and J lost 12; bases outside the gene matches: 5. Germline CDR1 reads LNHDA; CDR2 reads SQIVND (reference sequence). This CDR3 is CASSWTSGGARQFF. Here the CDR3 DNA reads TGTGCCAGTAGTTGGACTAGCGGGGGGGCTAGGCAGTTCTTC.

The rearrangement links TRBV2 to TRBJ2-7, with TRBD1 matching 10 bases. V was pared by 5 bases and J by 3 bases, with 7 bases of the junction left unmatched. Germline V gene sequence: CDR1 SNHLY, CDR2 FYNNEI. The CDR3 is made up of 15 amino acids. CDR3 amino acids: CASSTWDRGGYEQYF. CDR3 DNA sequence: TGTGCCAGCAGTACCTGGGACAGGGGTGGCTACGAGCAGTACTTC.

V usage is TRBV5-1 and J usage is TRBJ2-2; D ambiguous. Trimming took off 4 bases at V and 0 bases at J, with 7 bases between the two ends. The CDR3 totals 14 residues. Germline CDR1 is SGHRS and CDR2 is YFSETQ. The DNA for the CDR3 is TGCGCCAGCAGCGGCTACCCGAACACCGGGGAGCTGTTTTTT. Translation: CASSGYPNTGELFF.

V is TRBV7-9 and J is TRBJ1-2, with TRBD1 matching 7 bases. The V gene end was trimmed by 6 bases and the J gene end by 5 bases; junction bases not matched to a gene: 18. Germline V gene lookup returns CDR1 SEHNR and CDR2 FQNEAQ (reference sequence). This CDR3 has 17 residues. In DNA form, the CDR3 reads TGTGCCAGCAGTTATCGTAGGGTTTCCATGACAGGGTATGGCTACACCTTC. Translating gives CASSYRRVSMTGYGYTF.

J is TRBJ1-1 and V is TRBV29-1; D is unresolved. Germline V CDR1 and CDR2: SQVTM, ANQGSEA. The CDR3 has 13 amino acids. With 3 bases removed from V and 2 bases from J, the gap between germline ends came to 10 bases. The CDR3 here is CSVDLDPNTEAFF. In DNA, the CDR3 is TGCAGCGTTGACCTTGACCCCAACACTGAAGCTTTCTTT.

The chain recombines TRBV11-1 with TRBJ2-5; a weak D match, TRBD2 (5 bases). There are 15 residues in the CDR3. CDR1 and CDR2 from the germline V gene are SGHAT and FQDESV (reference sequence). V was trimmed by 5 bases and J by 5 bases, leaving 18 bases between them. This CDR3 is CASSRATGSSETQYF. CDR3 bases: TGTGCCAGCAGCCGTGCGACGGGATCCTCCGAGACCCAGTACTTC.

The V and J genes are TRBV5-4 and TRBJ2-7, with 8 bases that match TRBD1. The length of the CDR3 is 14 residues. V was clipped by 4 bases and J by 6 bases; unmatched bases: 9. Germline CDR1 reads SGHNT; CDR2 reads YYREEE (reference sequence). The CDR3 loop reads CASSAGTGIAEQYF. The CDR3 nucleotides read TGTGCCAGCAGCGCAGGGACAGGCATCGCCGAGCAGTACTTC.

The chain couples TRBV9 to TRBJ1-6; 8 nucleotides match TRBD1. Germline-derived CDR1 and CDR2 are SGDLS and YYNGEE. J gave up 1 base and V 3 bases, and 6 bases lay outside the gene matches. The CDR3 extends over 17 amino acids. The CDR3: CASSAGQGGSYNSPLHF. In DNA form, the CDR3 reads TGTGCCAGCAGCGCTGGACAGGGTGGTTCCTATAATTCACCCCTCCACTTT. The full variable domain, in which reference TRBV9 and TRBJ1-6 provide the parts outside the CDR3, is DSGVTQTPKHLITATGQRVTLRCSPRSGDLSVYWYQQSLDQGLQFLIQYYNGEERAKGNILERFSAQQFPDLHSELNLSSLELGDSALYFCASSAGQGGSYNSPLHFGNGTRLTVT.

This sequence joins TRBV5-1 and TRBJ1-6; tentatively, D is TRBD1 (6 bases). Germline values: CDR1 SGHRS, CDR2 YFSETQ. V was shortened by 0 bases and J by 11 bases, with 9 bases between the two germline ends. The CDR3 sequence is 13 residues long. CDR3 bases: TGCGCCAGCAGCTTGGAAAGGGGGGCACCCCTCCACTTT. Translated, it gives CASSLERGAPLHF.

J is TRBJ1-4 and V is TRBV5-6, with TRBD1 as a possible D gene (5 bases). This CDR3 region has 16 residues. V lost 0 bases and J 2 bases, leaving 11 bases between the germline ends. Germline V CDR1 and CDR2: SGHDT, YYEEEE. The CDR3 is CASSLGGTGTNEKLFF. The CDR3 DNA sequence: TGTGCCAGCAGCTTGGGTGGGACGGGGACTAATGAAAAACTGTTTTTT.

This clone was seen a handful of times. This rearrangement joins TRBV5-4 to TRBJ1-2; D gene ambiguous. The V gene's germline CDR1 is SGHNT and CDR2 YYREEE (reference sequence). The CDR3 extends over 13 amino acids. V lost 4 bases and J lost 2, with 9 bases in between. The CDR3 sequence: CASSNAGNYGYTF. CDR3 DNA: TGTGCCAGCAGCAACGCGGGGAACTATGGCTACACCTTC.

This clone appeared a single time. CDR3 region: CASSSQTGVYGYTF. Here the CDR3 DNA reads TGTGCCAGCAGCTCGCAAACAGGGGTCTATGGCTACACCTTC. The chain carries TRBV7-9 and TRBJ1-2; 7 bases are shared with TRBD1. Per germline, CDR1 SEHNR and CDR2 FQNEAQ (reference sequence). This CDR3 has 14 residues. Losses at the gene ends were 4 bases for V and 4 bases for J; bases not matched to a gene: 6.

The chain combines TRBV5-1 with TRBJ2-3; the D is unclear. V was cut by 6 bases and J by 1 base, with 9 bases left in between. CDR3 length: 13 amino acids. The V gene's germline CDR1 is SGHRS and CDR2 YFSETQ. CDR3 DNA: TGCGCCAGCACAACGGTCGGCACAGATACGCAGTATTTT. Translated, it gives CASTTVGTDTQYF.

This clone has a single count. The V call is TRBV7-9, the J call TRBJ1-1; D remains ambiguous. Germline-derived CDR1 and CDR2 are SEHNR and FQNEAQ (reference sequence). The CDR3 runs 13 residues. V was trimmed by 4 bases and J by 8 bases, leaving 14 bases between them. CDR3 region: CASSSLGDGEAFF. DNA for the CDR3: TGTGCCAGCAGCTCCTTGGGAGACGGGGAAGCTTTCTTT.

V usage is TRBV20-1 and J usage is TRBJ1-4; no clear D. V lost 6 bases, J lost 16 bases, and 15 bases lay in between. This CDR3 is built from 10 residues. Per germline, CDR1 DFQATT and CDR2 SNEGSKA (reference sequence). CDR3 loop: CSAFRLKEFF. The CDR3 nucleotides read TGCAGTGCATTCAGGTTAAAGGAGTTTTTT.

This clone was detected once. This chain uses TRBV6-1 with TRBJ2-3; TRBD2 matches 12 bases. With 2 bases clipped from V and 2 bases from J, the junction kept 2 bases outside the gene matches. In germline, CDR1 is MNHNS, CDR2 SASEGT. The CDR3 runs to 16 residues. CDR3 coding DNA: TGTGCCAGCAGTGAACGACTAGCGGGGGCCACAGATACGCAGTATTTT. Its protein product is CASSERLAGATDTQYF.

The chain has TRBV5-4 and TRBJ2-5, with a weak D call TRBD1 (6 bases). CDR1 and CDR2 (germline): SGHNT, YYREEE (reference sequence). V gave up 2 bases and J gave up 2 bases, with 10 bases separating them. The CDR3 consists of 14 residues. The CDR3 reads CASSLRTEQETQYF. The DNA of the CDR3 is TGTGCCAGCAGCTTACGGACAGAACAAGAGACCCAGTACTTC.

This chain uses TRBV28 with TRBJ1-5; 9 nucleotides line up with TRBD1. The V gene's germline CDR1 is MDHEN and CDR2 SYDVKM. V lost 11 bases and J lost 6; bases outside the gene matches: 5. CDR3 size: 12 residues. CDR3 residues: CAGGTGFQPQHF. DNA for the CDR3: TGTGCCGGGGGGACAGGGTTTCAGCCCCAGCATTTT.

This rearrangement joins TRBV18 to TRBJ1-1; no firm D call. The CDR3 contains 14 residues. V was trimmed by 6 bases and J by 0 bases, leaving 11 bases between them. The V gene's germline CDR1 is KGHSH and CDR2 LQKENI. The CDR3 coding sequence is TGTGCCAGCTCTCCATCTGCCTTGAACACTGAAGCTTTCTTT. Protein product: CASSPSALNTEAFF.

V and J are TRBV7-3 and TRBJ2-6; 11 nucleotides line up with TRBD1. CDR1 is SGHTA, CDR2 FQGTGA, per germline. With V trimmed by 5 bases and J by 3 bases, 9 bases remained unmatched. The CDR3 runs 18 residues. Here the CDR3 DNA reads TGTGCCAGCAGCCCGGCCAGGACAGGGGGCGGTGGGGCCAACGTCCTGACTTTC. Its protein is CASSPARTGGGGANVLTF.